The 30 T cell receptor beta chains in this list originate from one sample, sequenced in a study of blood T cell repertoires in COVID-19. Profiling relied on immunoSEQ multiplex PCR, and the TCRdb table lists in-frame clones only, not all of them. The repertoire includes around 500,000 clones, around 85% of them detected once, and about 3% sits in the top ten. The sequencing input was peripheral blood. These receptors all come from a human donor in a cohort sampled during active COVID-19.

The gene calls are TRBV12-5 and TRBJ2-1; 8 bases align to TRBD2. The CDR3 is 19 residues long. CDR1 LGHNT and CDR2 FRNRAP come from the germline V gene. V gave up 0 bases and J gave up 3 bases; unmatched junction bases: 13. CDR3 coding DNA: TGTGCTAGTGGTTTGGTACTGACTAGCGCTAGAGGGTTCTACAATGAGCAGTTCTTC. It specifies CASGLVLTSARGFYNEQFF.

The chain carries TRBV7-2 and TRBJ2-7, with 8 positions matching TRBD2. Germline lookup yields CDR1 SGHTA and CDR2 FQGNSA. The ends lost 0 bases at V and 2 bases at J; junction bases unmatched: 6. The CDR3 is 16 amino acids. The CDR3: CASSLAGSGAPYEQYF. The CDR3 DNA is TGTGCCAGCAGCTTAGCGGGTAGCGGGGCCCCCTACGAGCAGTACTTC.

The genes are TRBV7-8 and TRBJ2-2; TRBD1 agrees at 7 bases. The CDR3 is 16 residues long. The germline gives CDR1 SGHVS, CDR2 FQNEAQ. V shed 0 bases, J shed 4 bases, and the junction held 5 bases outside the gene matches. In nucleotides, the CDR3 is TGTGCCAGCAGCTTAGCCGGGACAGACTCCACCGGGGAGCTGTTTTTT. This gives the protein CASSLAGTDSTGELFF.

The V and J genes are TRBV9 and TRBJ1-1; 8 positions match TRBD1. Germline V gives CDR1 SGDLS, CDR2 YYNGEE. The J segment lost 5 bases and the V segment lost 3 bases, leaving 6 bases of the junction unmatched. This CDR3 contains 14 residues. CDR3: CASSARGRETEAFF. The CDR3 region has the DNA TGTGCCAGCAGCGCCAGGGGGCGGGAAACTGAAGCTTTCTTT.

The V and J genes are TRBV30 and TRBJ2-7; D may be TRBD1 (5 bases). Germline V gene data show CDR1 as GTSNPN and CDR2 as SVGIG (reference sequence). This CDR3 is built from 13 residues. Trimming removed 2 bases at V and 5 bases at J, with 13 bases between. CDR3 loop: CAWSSGSPHEQYF. The DNA of the CDR3 is TGTGCCTGGAGTTCAGGGTCCCCCCACGAGCAGTACTTC.

The chain joins TRBV2 to TRBJ2-7; tentatively, D is TRBD2 (6 bases). This CDR3 region has 15 residues. Trimming cost V 0 bases and J 7 bases, with 16 bases left between them. CDR1 is SNHLY, CDR2 FYNNEI, per germline. The CDR3 sequence is CASSEAGRGPGEQYF. CDR3 in DNA: TGTGCCAGCAGTGAAGCAGGGCGGGGACCTGGGGAGCAGTACTTC.

Concerning this clone: Other DNA sequences from this sample encode an identical CDR3 as well. V is TRBV2 and J is TRBJ1-5; 11 nucleotides match TRBD1. There are 14 residues in the CDR3. The germline V gene encodes CDR1 SNHLY and CDR2 FYNNEI. V lost 7 bases, J lost 5 bases, and 4 bases stayed unmatched. CDR3 loop: CASTGTGGYQPQHF. The CDR3 nucleotides read TGTGCCAGCACCGGGACAGGGGGATATCAGCCCCAGCATTTT.

The chain employs TRBV4-3 and TRBJ2-3, with a weak D call TRBD1 (6 bases). Trimming cost V 3 bases and J 2 bases, with 12 bases left between them. This CDR3 is 15 amino acids long. Germline V gene sequence: CDR1 LGHNA, CDR2 YSLEER. The CDR3 reads CASSQGAGFTDTQYF. CDR3 DNA sequence: TGCGCCAGCAGCCAGGGGGCCGGATTCACAGATACGCAGTATTTT.

This chain links TRBV5-6 with TRBJ1-2; D unclear. V was trimmed by 0 bases and J by 3 bases, leaving 6 bases between them. Germline CDR1 and CDR2: SGHDT and YYEEEE. The CDR3 is 13 amino acids. CDR3 DNA: TGTGCCAGCAGCTTGGGGCAGGACTATGGCTACACCTTC. Translation: CASSLGQDYGYTF.

The chain uses TRBV27 and TRBJ1-1; D remains ambiguous. Trimming removed 10 bases at V and 0 bases at J, with 12 bases between. Germline CDR1 reads MNHEY; CDR2 reads SMNVEV (reference sequence). This CDR3 has 13 residues. CDR3 sequence reads: CATTSPLNTEAFF. The CDR3 region has the DNA TGTGCCACTACGTCCCCACTGAACACTGAAGCTTTCTTT.

V usage is TRBV10-3 and J usage is TRBJ2-2, with 12 bases aligning to TRBD2. The CDR3 length is 17 residues. Germline CDR1 ENHRY, CDR2 SYGVKD. Trimming took 0 bases from V and 6 from J; bases not matched to a gene: 5. CDR3 region: CAISESTSGSGAGELFF. Written as DNA, the CDR3 is TGTGCCATCAGTGAGTCGACTAGCGGGAGTGGTGCCGGGGAGCTGTTTTTT.

The rearrangement joins TRBV24-1 to TRBJ1-1, with 10 nucleotides matching TRBD1. Germline V gene lookup returns CDR1 KGHDR and CDR2 SFDVKD. V dropped 6 bases and J dropped 6; count of bases not matched to a gene: 6. The CDR3 length is 14 residues. The DNA for the CDR3 is TGTGCCACCAGTAGAGGGACAGGGGAATCTGAAGCTTTCTTT. As protein: CATSRGTGESEAFF.

The V and J genes are TRBV7-9 and TRBJ2-2, with 8 bases fitting TRBD1. Germline V gives CDR1 SEHNR, CDR2 FQNEAQ (reference sequence). The CDR3 extends over 17 amino acids. Trimming cost V 2 bases and J 5 bases; bases outside gene matches: 10. CDR3 nucleotides: TGTGCCAGCAGCTTATGGAAGGCCAGGGGGCGAACCGGGGAGCTGTTTTTT. The encoded protein is CASSLWKARGRTGELFF.

This chain links TRBV5-5 with TRBJ2-7; 7 bases are a match to TRBD1. The V gene's germline CDR1 is SGHKS and CDR2 YYEKEE (reference sequence). With V trimmed by 6 bases and J by 3 bases, 12 bases remained unmatched. The length of the CDR3 is 15 residues. The CDR3 nucleotides are TGTGCCAGCACCCTACATCCCGGACAGGTCTACGAGCAGTACTTC. Protein product: CASTLHPGQVYEQYF.

V is TRBV5-8 and J is TRBJ1-5; TRBD1 agrees at 9 bases. Trimming removed 4 bases from V and 5 bases from J; junction bases left unmatched: 7. The germline V gene has CDR1 SGHTS and CDR2 YDEGEE. This CDR3 region has 15 residues. In DNA form, the CDR3 reads TGTGCCAGCAGCAGCGGGACAGGGAAGGATCAGCCCCAGCATTTT. Translating gives CASSSGTGKDQPQHF.

V and J are TRBV20-1 and TRBJ2-1; D gene uncertain. Between the trimmed V and J ends, which lost 3 bases and 0 bases, there was a span of 12 bases. The CDR3 length is 15 residues. The V gene's germline CDR1 is DFQATT and CDR2 SNEGSKA (reference sequence). CDR3 in amino acids: CSASPLETSYNEQFF. The CDR3 bases are TGCAGTGCTAGTCCCCTAGAGACCTCCTACAATGAGCAGTTCTTC.

In this sample, this clone turned up once. The chain is built from TRBV5-6 and TRBJ2-5; 10 bases map to TRBD1. Per the germline V gene, CDR1 is SGHDT and CDR2 is YYEEEE. V lost 7 bases, J lost 5 bases, and 8 bases stayed unmatched. CDR3 length: 14 residues. CDR3 amino acids: CASGTSDRGETQYF. The CDR3 bases are TGTGCCAGCGGGACCTCGGACAGGGGGGAGACCCAGTACTTC. The variable domain in full, completed from reference TRBV5-6 and TRBJ2-5, reads DAGVTQSPTHLIKTRGQQVTLRCSPKSGHDTVSWYQQALGQGPQFIFQYYEEEERQRGNFPDRFSGHQFPNYSSELNVNALLLGDSALYLCASGTSDRGETQYFGPGTRLLVL.

Notes on this clone: This may arise from a read error, as a much more abundant clone is one base away. The sample contains more than one DNA sequence encoding this CDR3. J is TRBJ1-5 and V is TRBV2; 8 positions match TRBD1. V was pared by 2 bases and J by 5 bases, with 2 bases of the junction left unmatched. This CDR3 has 14 residues. Per the germline V gene, CDR1 is SNHLY and CDR2 is FYNNEI. CDR3 protein: CASSEQGAYQPQHF. CDR3 DNA sequence: TGTGCCAGCAGTGAACAGGGGGCGTATCAGCCCCAGCATTTT. The variable domain in full, with the rest retrieved from reference TRBV2 and TRBJ1-5, is EPEVTQTPSHQVTQMGQEVILRCVPISNHLYFYWYRQILGQKVEFLVSFYNNEISEKSEIFDDQFSVERPDGSNFTLKIRSTKLEDSAMYFCASSEQGAYQPQHFGDGTRLSIL.

This chain uses TRBV3-1 (or the pseudogene TRBV3-2) with TRBJ2-5, with unresolved D. Trimming cost V 4 bases and J 0 bases, with 3 bases left between them. This CDR3 has 12 residues. CDR1 is LGHDT and CDR2 is YNNKEL in the germline V gene (reference sequence). In nucleotides, the CDR3 is TGTGCCAGCAGCCCAGACCAAGAGACCCAGTACTTC. Amino acids: CASSPDQETQYF.

The chain links TRBV5-1 to TRBJ1-1; TRBD1 is a possible D gene (5 bases). Trimming removed 3 bases from V and 6 bases from J, with 15 bases in between. Germline CDR1 reads SGHRS; CDR2 reads YFSETQ. The CDR3 spans 14 residues. The CDR3 DNA follows: TGCGCCAGCAGCTACGGGGGGGATCGGTCTGAAGCTTTCTTT. Translation gives CASSYGGDRSEAFF.

The chain carries TRBV10-2 and TRBJ1-2, with TRBD1 identical over 9 bases. Germline V lookup: CDR1 WSHSY, CDR2 SAAADI. The J segment lost 1 base and the V segment lost 10 bases, leaving 7 bases of the junction unmatched. This CDR3 comprises 14 residues. The CDR3 sequence is CATARTGDNYGYTF. The CDR3 nucleotides read TGCGCCACTGCTAGGACAGGGGATAACTATGGCTACACCTTC.

This chain links TRBV9 with TRBJ1-4, with 7 bases lining up with TRBD1. The V gene end was trimmed by 1 base and the J gene end by 4 bases; junction bases not matched to a gene: 16. The CDR3 spans 19 residues. Germline V gene data show CDR1 as SGDLS and CDR2 as YYNGEE. The CDR3 region has the DNA TGTGCCAGCAGCGTAAACGAGGGGGCAGAGCACAATAATAATGAAAAACTGTTTTTT. This sequence encodes CASSVNEGAEHNNNEKLFF.

As concerns this clone: Additional DNA sequences in this sample encode the identical CDR3. The gene calls are TRBV6-5 and TRBJ1-1, with 7 bases matching TRBD1. This CDR3 is built from 13 residues. CDR1 and CDR2 (germline): MNHEY, SVGAGI. J gave up 2 bases and V 6 bases, and 3 bases lay outside the gene matches. The CDR3 DNA reads TGTGCCAGCAGCTACAGGGGTAACACTGAAGCTTTCTTT. This sequence encodes CASSYRGNTEAFF.

The rearrangement uses TRBV7-2 and TRBJ2-7; 7 bases agree with TRBD1. J was trimmed by 1 base and V by 1 base; bases with no gene match: 10. The CDR3 contains 17 residues. Germline V lookup: CDR1 SGHTA, CDR2 FQGNSA. The DNA for the CDR3 is TGTGCCAGCAGCTTAGGGGCTACAGGGGTGGGGTCCTACGAGCAGTACTTC. It specifies CASSLGATGVGSYEQYF.

This chain joins TRBV5-6 and TRBJ2-1, with TRBD2 identical over 10 bases. The CDR3 spans 17 residues. The germline CDR1 and CDR2 sequences are SGHDT and YYEEEE. V lost 3 bases, J lost 0 bases, and 6 bases stayed unmatched. CDR3 sequence reads: CASSYGLAVPSYNEQFF. The CDR3 DNA is TGTGCCAGCAGCTACGGACTAGCGGTTCCCTCCTACAATGAGCAGTTCTTC.

This chain joins TRBV28 and TRBJ2-7; the match to TRBD2 covers 8 bases. This CDR3 region has 14 residues. Looked up from germline, CDR1 is MDHEN and CDR2 is SYDVKM. Losses at the gene ends were 8 bases for V and 3 bases for J; bases not matched to a gene: 9. This CDR3 is CASAPGGGYYEQYF. Written as DNA, the CDR3 is TGTGCCAGCGCCCCCGGGGGGGGGTACTACGAGCAGTACTTC.

The V gene is TRBV19, the J gene TRBJ2-6; a weak D match, TRBD1 (5 bases). Trimming stripped 2 bases from V and 0 bases from J, with 11 bases between. This CDR3 comprises 17 residues. Germline CDR1 LNHDA, CDR2 SQIVND (reference sequence). The CDR3 spells CASSIPPTVSGANVLTF. The CDR3 DNA sequence: TGTGCCAGTAGTATACCCCCGACAGTCTCTGGGGCCAACGTCCTGACTTTC.

The chain couples TRBV6-5 to TRBJ2-1; D may be TRBD1 (5 bases). Trimming shortened V by 6 bases and J by 5 bases, and 11 bases separated the two germline ends. CDR3 length equals 13 residues. In germline, CDR1 is MNHEY, CDR2 SVGAGI. CDR3 loop: CASRLTENNEQFF. DNA of the CDR3: TGTGCCAGCAGATTGACAGAAAACAATGAGCAGTTCTTC.

As to this clone: One junction end disagrees with the germline gene, perhaps due to a read error. The chain employs TRBV4-1 and TRBJ1-1; 10 nucleotides align to TRBD1. Germline V gene lookup returns CDR1 MGHRA and CDR2 YSYEKL. The CDR3 runs 16 residues. CDR3 sequence (DNA): TGCGCCAGCAGAGGACAGGGGGGCATTGGGAACGCTGAAGCTTTCTTT. It codes for CASRGQGGIGNAEAFF.

The gene calls are TRBV11-2 and TRBJ1-2, with 11 bases aligning to TRBD1. In germline, CDR1 is SGHAT, CDR2 FQNNGV. V shed 5 bases, J shed 4 bases, and the junction held 3 bases outside the gene matches. This CDR3 spans 14 amino acids. CDR3 nucleotide sequence: TGTGCCAGCAGCCCGGGACAGGGGGGCTATGGCTACACCTTC. Encoded protein: CASSPGQGGYGYTF.